The 25 T cell receptor beta chains listed next were all sequenced from one sample in a study of response to subunit inactivated influenza vaccine. MiXCR was run by TCRdb on the RT-PCR reads, yielding one entry per CDR3 protein. The table shows almost 250,000 distinct CDR3 sequences, with 12% occurring only once. The sample in question was non-naive T cells sorted from PBMCs, obtained 14 days before vaccination. The receptors were gathered from a man aged 50-59 years who received an inactivated influenza vaccine.

The genes are TRBV7-8 and TRBJ2-2; 7 bases align to TRBD1. CDR1 is SGHVS, CDR2 FQNEAQ, per germline. The CDR3 contains 15 residues. Trimming at V came to 5 bases and at J to 5 bases, leaving 8 bases not matched to a gene. In nucleotides, the CDR3 is TGTGCCAGCAGCCGCACGAACAGGGGAACCGGGGAGCTGTTTTTT. Translation: CASSRTNRGTGELFF.

This clonotype has a count of ten or more. The chain employs TRBV7-2 and TRBJ1-1; maybe TRBD1 (5 bases). Trimming shortened V by 2 bases and J by 1 base, and 14 bases separated the two germline ends. The CDR3 runs to 16 residues. Germline V gene sequence: CDR1 SGHTA, CDR2 FQGNSA. Written as DNA, the CDR3 is TGTGCCAGCAGCTTATCCTCGGGGAGGGGGAACACTGAAGCTTTCTTT. Its translation: CASSLSSGRGNTEAFF.

This clonotype was observed a handful of times. The rearrangement uses TRBV24-1 and TRBJ2-3, with D maybe TRBD2 (6 bases). Per the germline V gene, CDR1 is KGHDR and CDR2 is SFDVKD. Trimming removed 5 bases at V and 2 bases at J, with 16 bases between. The CDR3 totals 16 residues. The CDR3 here is CATSGGRTGATDTQYF. DNA of the CDR3: TGTGCCACCAGTGGTGGAAGGACGGGAGCCACAGATACGCAGTATTTT.

The chain links TRBV4-1 to TRBJ2-6, with D possibly TRBD2 on 6 matching bases. V lost 4 bases, J lost 4 bases, and 11 bases lay in between. Germline V gene data show CDR1 as MGHRA and CDR2 as YSYEKL. This CDR3 is built from 15 residues. The CDR3 nucleotides are TGCGCCAGCAGCCTGGAGGGTGCCGGGGCCAACGTCCTGACTTTC. Its protein is CASSLEGAGANVLTF.

This clonotype was found many times. The chain is built from TRBV29-1 and TRBJ2-5; 8 bases are shared with TRBD1. The ends lost 8 bases at V and 5 bases at J; junction bases unmatched: 13. The CDR3 sequence is 14 residues long. Germline V gene sequence: CDR1 SQVTM, CDR2 ANQGSEA. The CDR3 nucleotides are TGCAGCACCGGGACAGGAGGAATGAGGGAGACCCAGTACTTC. This encodes CSTGTGGMRETQYF.

The chain recombines TRBV20-1 with TRBJ2-2; 8 nucleotides agree with TRBD2. The V gene's germline CDR1 is DFQATT and CDR2 SNEGSKA (reference sequence). This CDR3 region has 15 residues. Losses at the gene ends were 6 bases for V and 4 bases for J; bases not matched to a gene: 10. The CDR3 loop is CSAPALAAPTGELFF. In DNA form, the CDR3 reads TGCAGTGCCCCGGCACTAGCGGCACCCACCGGGGAGCTGTTTTTT.

This clonotype was picked up many times. CDR3: CASSQQGRGELFF. The CDR3 coding sequence is TGTGCCAGCAGCCAGCAGGGGAGGGGGGAGCTGTTTTTT. The chain joins TRBV9 to TRBJ2-2; D is possibly TRBD1 or TRBD2 (6 bases each). This CDR3 comprises 13 residues. Trimming took off 4 bases at V and 8 bases at J, with 12 bases between the two ends. Germline V lookup: CDR1 SGDLS, CDR2 YYNGEE. The whole variable domain, filled in from reference TRBV9 and TRBJ2-2, reads DSGVTQTPKHLITATGQRVTLRCSPRSGDLSVYWYQQSLDQGLQFLIQYYNGEERAKGNILERFSAQQFPDLHSELNLSSLELGDSALYFCASSQQGRGELFFGEGSRLTVL.

The table lists this clonotype with a few counts. This chain uses TRBV20-1 with TRBJ1-5, with a possible D match to TRBD1 (5 bases). With 5 bases removed from V and 0 bases from J, the gap between germline ends came to 14 bases. The CDR3 is 15 residues long. Per the germline V gene, CDR1 is DFQATT and CDR2 is SNEGSKA (reference sequence). The CDR3 DNA follows: TGCAGTGCTTCCTCCGGGACGGTTAGCAATCAGCCCCAGCATTTT. Translation: CSASSGTVSNQPQHF.

This clonotype was seen more than once but under ten times. The genes are TRBV7-9 and TRBJ2-7; D perhaps matches TRBD2 (6 bases). V gave up 5 bases and J gave up 1 base, with 15 bases separating them. CDR1 SEHNR and CDR2 FQNEAQ come from the germline V gene (reference sequence). The CDR3 spans 15 residues. The CDR3 here is CASSLPGLLSYEQYF. CDR3 nucleotides: TGTGCCAGCAGCCTGCCGGGACTCCTGTCCTACGAGCAGTACTTC.

This clonotype was found many times. This chain connects TRBV29-1 to TRBJ2-7; D perhaps matches TRBD1 (5 bases). Germline CDR1 reads SQVTM; CDR2 reads ANQGSEA. The ends were cut back, 4 bases at V and 3 bases at J, with 10 bases in the middle. The CDR3 runs 12 residues. The CDR3 reads CSVGQSGYEQYF. The CDR3 nucleotides read TGCAGCGTTGGACAGTCTGGCTACGAGCAGTACTTC.

The V call is TRBV7-2, the J call TRBJ1-1; TRBD1 might be the D (6 bases). V was shortened by 5 bases and J by 7 bases, with 14 bases between the two germline ends. Germline V gives CDR1 SGHTA, CDR2 FQGNSA. The CDR3 is made up of 13 amino acids. CDR3 coding DNA: TGTGCCAGCAGCACACAGGGTAGTGGTGAAGCTTTCTTT. Translating gives CASSTQGSGEAFF.

At least ten counts were recorded for this clonotype. The gene calls are TRBV10-3 and TRBJ2-6, with TRBD1 matching over 9 bases. The CDR3 is 17 residues long. Germline V lookup: CDR1 ENHRY, CDR2 SYGVKD. Trimming cost V 4 bases and J 1 base; bases outside gene matches: 5. CDR3 sequence: CAISGGQGPSGANVLTF. The CDR3 DNA sequence: TGTGCCATCAGTGGGGGACAGGGACCATCTGGGGCCAACGTCCTGACTTTC.

This chain links TRBV4-2 with TRBJ1-4, with a tentative D call TRBD1 (5 bases). There are 14 residues in the CDR3. CDR1 LGHNA and CDR2 YNFKEQ come from the germline V gene. Between the trimmed V and J ends, which lost 3 bases and 8 bases, there was a span of 13 bases. The CDR3 loop is CASSHRTGGEKLFF. The CDR3 DNA reads as TGTGCCAGCAGCCACCGGACGGGGGGGGAAAAACTGTTTTTT.

This clonotype has a handful of counts. The gene calls are TRBV28 and TRBJ2-7; 12 bases are a match to TRBD2. V shed 6 bases and J 0 bases; nucleotides not matched to a gene: 3. Germline V gene sequence: CDR1 MDHEN, CDR2 SYDVKM. The CDR3 runs 15 residues. CDR3 sequence: CASRETSGSSYEQYF. DNA for the CDR3: TGTGCCAGCAGAGAGACTAGCGGGAGCTCCTACGAGCAGTACTTC.

This clonotype was seen only a few times. This chain connects TRBV11-3 to TRBJ2-2; unclear D gene. The CDR3 has 13 amino acids. Germline-derived CDR1 and CDR2 are SGHNT and YENEEA. With 5 bases removed from V and 4 bases from J, the gap between germline ends came to 8 bases. Here the CDR3 reads CASSASVTGELFF. The CDR3 nucleotides are TGTGCCAGCAGCGCGAGCGTCACCGGGGAGCTGTTTTTT.

The sample holds a few counts of this clonotype. The chain is built from TRBV15 and TRBJ2-1; possible D gene TRBD1, 6 bases. Trimming stripped 0 bases from V and 9 bases from J, with 9 bases between. From germline, CDR1 is LNHNV and CDR2 YYDKDF (reference sequence). The CDR3 length is 13 residues. The CDR3 sequence: CATSRDWGPEQFF. CDR3 sequence (DNA): TGTGCCACCAGCAGAGATTGGGGGCCTGAGCAGTTCTTC.

This clonotype showed up just a few times. V is TRBV4-2 and J is TRBJ1-1, with TRBD1 matching over 7 bases. Germline V lookup: CDR1 LGHNA, CDR2 YNFKEQ. Losses at the gene ends were 2 bases for V and 8 bases for J; bases not matched to a gene: 2. The CDR3 sequence is 12 residues long. The CDR3 DNA follows: TGTGCCAGCAGCCAAAACAGGGGAGAAGCTTTCTTT. Its protein is CASSQNRGEAFF.

This clonotype was found a few times. V and J are TRBV7-9 and TRBJ2-6, with no clear D. V lost 9 bases, J lost 2 bases, and 8 bases lay in between. This CDR3 comprises 13 residues. CDR1 is SEHNR, CDR2 FQNEAQ, per germline (reference sequence). In DNA form, the CDR3 reads TGTGCCAGTATCAAAGCTGGGGCCAACGTCCTGACTTTC. Encoded protein: CASIKAGANVLTF.

The chain is built from TRBV5-1 and TRBJ1-1; D not certain. Trimming took 1 base from V and 7 from J, leaving 8 bases between them. CDR3 length: 12 amino acids. In germline, CDR1 is SGHRS, CDR2 YFSETQ. The CDR3 DNA sequence: TGCGCCAGCAGCTTGATTGGCGGTGAAGCTTTCTTT. It specifies CASSLIGGEAFF.

This clonotype has just a few counts. This sequence joins TRBV11-2 and TRBJ1-1; tentative D call: TRBD1 (5 bases). CDR3 size: 19 residues. Germline lookup yields CDR1 SGHAT and CDR2 FQNNGV. V was trimmed by 2 bases and J by 0 bases, leaving 22 bases between them. The CDR3 coding sequence is TGTGCCAGCAGCTTAAAGTTTCCGCGCCAGGGCTTTATGAACACTGAAGCTTTCTTT. This translates into CASSLKFPRQGFMNTEAFF.

The table lists this clonotype with a few counts. The chain combines TRBV29-1 with TRBJ1-1, with D uncertain. The germline gives CDR1 SQVTM, CDR2 ANQGSEA. Deletions cut 6 bases from V and 5 bases from J, with 16 bases between. The CDR3 loop spans 13 amino acids. Here the CDR3 DNA reads TGCAGCGTCGAACGGGAGATACAAACTGAAGCTTTCTTT. This encodes CSVEREIQTEAFF.

The chain carries TRBV3-1 and TRBJ2-5; tentative D call: TRBD2 (5 bases). The CDR3 length is 13 residues. Per the germline V gene, CDR1 is LGHDT and CDR2 is YNNKEL (reference sequence). Trimming left V 1 base short and J 9 bases short, with 12 bases between. The CDR3 sequence: CASSQGIREPQYF. In DNA, the CDR3 is TGTGCCAGCAGCCAAGGTATCCGGGAACCCCAGTACTTC.

Ten or more counts support this clonotype. The J gene is TRBJ2-5, the V gene TRBV28; 7 nucleotides agree with TRBD2. Germline CDR1 MDHEN, CDR2 SYDVKM. Trimming removed 5 bases from V and 2 bases from J; junction bases left unmatched: 2. The CDR3 has 13 amino acids. This CDR3 is CASSPGLQETQYF. CDR3 sequence (DNA): TGTGCCAGCAGTCCGGGACTACAAGAGACCCAGTACTTC.

The sample holds many counts of this clonotype. V gene TRBV20-1 combines with J gene TRBJ2-6; D gene unclear. V lost 3 bases and J lost 2, with 11 bases in between. The CDR3 is 15 residues long. Looked up from germline, CDR1 is DFQATT and CDR2 is SNEGSKA (reference sequence). The CDR3 nucleotides are TGCAGTGCTAGTTCGGGTGGCCCTGGGGCCAACGTCCTGACTTTC. Translation: CSASSGGPGANVLTF.

This clonotype was seen a handful of times. The V and J genes are TRBV7-3 and TRBJ1-1; tentative D call: TRBD1 (5 bases). Trimming stripped 6 bases from V and 6 bases from J, with 11 bases between. There are 12 residues in the CDR3. Germline V CDR1 and CDR2: SGHTA, FQGTGA. The CDR3 sequence: CASSWDEPEAFF. The CDR3 nucleotides are TGTGCCAGCAGTTGGGACGAACCTGAAGCTTTCTTT.